This T cell receptor (beta chain) was recorded in a study of neurological immune-mediated disorders. Overall study findings and caveats: None of the CDR3 amino acid sequences in expanded clones turned up in more than one subject, which points to private repertoires in all groups. With the multiple sclerosis repertoire cluster, none of the clinical or MRI features showed an association.

It was by 5'RACE with 10-nucleotide random UMIs that the cDNA was made. Each CDR3 protein gets one entry after TCRdb re-called the 5' RACE reads with MiXCR. The data show 45,000 to 60,000 distinct CDR3 sequences, 3% to 4.5% seen once. Ten or more counts support this clonotype. Its antigen is undetermined. An end of the junction does not agree with germline; a read error may underlie this. This TCR derives from a man aged 30 to 45 with multiple sclerosis. Source material: PBMCs.

The CDR3 is CSARGWDRGNSPLNF. The DNA of the CDR3 is TGCAGTGCTAGAGGATGGGACAGGGGAAATTCACCCCTCAACTTT. The chain joins TRBV20-1 to TRBJ1-6; 10 nucleotides match TRBD1. In germline, CDR1 is DFQATT, CDR2 SNEGSKA (reference sequence). CDR3 length: 15 residues.